This TCR beta chain was captured by sequencing in a study of T cell responses to AZD1222 COVID-19 vaccine (dated by TCRdb to the early 2020s). As for the study more broadly: AZD1222 recipients with second doses at about 4 weeks or about 12 weeks were pooled, because spike-specific TCR depth and breadth did not differ between schedules. Trial participants were enrolled by age into subgroups of 18-55, 56-69 and 70-plus years, and approximately 150, 30 and 60 TCR-sequenced participants, respectively, were included in these subgroups. TCR sequencing covered 233 trial participants: 200 to 210 given two doses of AZD1222 and approximately 26 given two doses of MenACWY control vaccine. Study-wide conclusions, independent of this receptor: Conclusions about previously exposed vaccinees are limited because only six or seven AZD1222 recipients were SARS-CoV-2 seropositive at baseline. No day 14 peak-response samples were available, so repertoires were characterized only after the peak T cell response. Spike-specific TCR breadth and depth rose significantly after two AZD1222 doses compared with day 0 and with MenACWY recipients. The whole spike protein was spanned by vaccine-associated CD4 TCRs, and dominant responses were seen in regions 160-218 and 743-854. In the small 56-69-year group, the increase in depth fell short of significance, most likely because of low power. Nearly half of unique spike-specific TCRs reportedly recognized epitopes outside regions mutated in the B.1.351 and B.1.1.7 variants. Most participants were white British and females outnumbered males, and the authors suggested that clonal diversity may have been underestimated.

The CDR3 regions of human TCRbeta chains were analyzed by immunosequencing. The original methods were these. Repertoire TCRs were matched against a reference library of SARS-CoV-2-specific TCRs generated with the MIRA antigen-specificity platform. Breadth was defined as the fraction of unique TCRs that were SARS-CoV-2-associated, and depth was defined as the fraction of total T cells that were SARS-CoV-2-associated. Using the MIRA data, every spike-specific TCR was mapped to the spike region that the TCR reacted to and assigned to either a CD4 or a CD8 class. Log10-transformed breadth and depth values were compared by one-way ANOVA with Sidak's multiple comparisons tests. Drawn from immuneACCESS, this table holds only the in-frame rearrangements with V and J called that TCRdb kept. Clones are partly lost; checked studies trace under half to an unresolved V gene and leave the rest unexplained. V, J and clone size reflect that table, while D and trimming were determined from the DNA. For this sample there are over 150,000 clones; more than 90% appear just once. The ten biggest clones cover around 1.7% of the sample.

Compared with germline, V lacks 6 bases and J lacks 2 bases; bases without a gene match: 13. Sequences MNHEY (CDR1) and SVGEGT (CDR2) are obtained from the germline V gene. Its CDR3 holds 17 amino acids, cysteine through phenylalanine. The sequence is cut down to CDR3 DNA, 51 bases in frame from base 1. The sample's time point label is to be understood as: baseline before first vaccination. Vaccinee samples came from UK trials COV001 and COV002, including a single-blind randomized controlled phase 2/3 trial of AZD1222 (ChAdOx1 nCoV-19) in healthy adults. Trial participant PBMC samples were collected at day 0 and day 28 after the second dose for TCRbeta chain sequencing. As concerns this clone: Its recognized antigen is unknown. Within one base of it there is no much larger clone, and no base qualities were kept.

The origin of this receptor is an adult in good health. The material was peripheral blood, obtained on day 0 of AZD1222 vaccination. This receptor chain uses TRBV6-2 or TRBV6-3 and TRBJ2-1; 7 bases in the junction line up with TRBD1. The CDR3 loop reads CASSPRKGATTYNEQFF. Here is the DNA: TGTGCCAGCAGCCCCAGGAAGGGGGCCACAACCTACAATGAGCAGTTCTTC.